One sample yielded the 24 T cell receptor beta chains listed below, sequenced in a study of cytomegalovirus exposure and HLA in healthy donors. PCR employed 60 Vbeta and 13 Jbeta primers. Profiling relied on immunoSEQ multiplex PCR, and the TCRdb table lists in-frame clones only, not all of them. This table has fewer than 150,000 clones, about 84% appearing once. Sequencing used PBMCs. All receptors come from a middle-aged woman in good health and CMV-seropositive.

The CDR3 sequence: CAPRSVYNEQFF. CDR3 in DNA: TGCGCCCCCCGTTCGGTTTACAATGAGCAGTTCTTC. The chain recombines TRBV10-1 with TRBJ2-1; D uncertain. Germline lookup yields CDR1 WNHNN and CDR2 SYGVQD (reference sequence). Trimming took off 11 bases at V and 4 bases at J, with 12 bases between the two ends. This CDR3 region has 12 residues.

The V gene is TRBV7-8, the J gene TRBJ2-1; TRBD2 might be the D (5 bases). Germline V gene sequence: CDR1 SGHVS, CDR2 FQNEAQ. V lost 0 bases and J lost 4, with 19 bases in between. CDR3 length: 18 residues. The CDR3 protein is CASSLAPSLAEEYNEQFF. CDR3 in DNA: TGTGCCAGCAGCTTAGCTCCATCACTCGCGGAGGAATACAATGAGCAGTTCTTC.

V gene TRBV11-2 combines with J gene TRBJ1-2; D remains ambiguous. Trimming took 5 bases from V and 8 from J, leaving 24 bases between them. The CDR3 is 16 residues long. Germline values: CDR1 SGHAT, CDR2 FQNNGV. CDR3 in DNA: TGTGCCAGCAGCCCCCCCCGATCTCGGGGTGCGGGAGGCTACACCTTC. Protein sequence: CASSPPRSRGAGGYTF. Combining the CDR3 with reference TRBV11-2 and TRBJ1-2 gives the whole variable domain EAGVAQSPRYKIIEKRQSVAFWCNPISGHATLYWYQQILGQGPKLLIQFQNNGVVDDSQLPKDRFSAERLKGVDSTLKIQPAKLEDSAVYLCASSPPRSRGAGGYTFGSGTRLTVV.

The chain couples TRBV19 to TRBJ2-7; 7 bases are a match to TRBD1. J gave up 6 bases and V 1 base, and 15 bases lay outside the gene matches. Germline-derived CDR1 and CDR2 are LNHDA and SQIVND (reference sequence). The CDR3 runs 17 residues. Here the CDR3 reads CASSIVGGFQDLGEQYF. Written as DNA, the CDR3 is TGTGCCAGTAGTATAGTAGGGGGCTTCCAAGATTTGGGCGAGCAGTACTTC.

The gene calls are TRBV19 and TRBJ1-4; 9 positions match TRBD1. Per germline, CDR1 LNHDA and CDR2 SQIVND (reference sequence). V dropped 6 bases and J dropped 8; count of bases not matched to a gene: 10. The length of the CDR3 is 15 residues. In DNA, the CDR3 is TGTGCCAGTAGCGATACCGGGACAGGGCTAGAAAAACTGTTTTTT. Residues: CASSDTGTGLEKLFF. Looking up the rest from reference TRBV19 and TRBJ1-4 gives the full variable domain: DGGITQSPKYLFRKEGQNVTLSCEQNLNHDAMYWYRQDPGQGLRLIYYSQIVNDFQKGDIAEGYSVSREKKESFPLTVTSAQKNPTAFYLCASSDTGTGLEKLFFGSGTQLSVL.

J is TRBJ1-1 and V is TRBV5-4, with 7 bases fitting TRBD1. The CDR3 has 16 residues. The trim removed 1 base at V and 4 bases at J, leaving 10 bases unmatched. Germline V gene sequence: CDR1 SGHNT, CDR2 YYREEE (reference sequence). CDR3 DNA: TGTGCCAGCAGCTTGTTACAGGGGTGGGCGGGCACTGAAGCTTTCTTT. Amino acids: CASSLLQGWAGTEAFF.

The V gene is TRBV7-9, the J gene TRBJ1-1; TRBD1 agrees at 7 bases. There are 15 residues in the CDR3. V shed 5 bases, J shed 3 bases, and the junction held 9 bases outside the gene matches. Germline CDR1 SEHNR, CDR2 FQNEAQ (reference sequence). The DNA of the CDR3 is TGTGCCAGCAGCAATGGACAGGCCGGGGACACTGAAGCTTTCTTT. Amino acid sequence: CASSNGQAGDTEAFF.

The chain has TRBV6-5 and TRBJ2-7, with D possibly being TRBD1 (6 bases). This CDR3 is built from 14 residues. CDR1 and CDR2 from the germline V gene are MNHEY and SVGAGI. The V end was cut by 8 bases, the J end by 1 base, with 15 bases between. CDR3 residues: CASSRAGESYEQYF. As DNA, the CDR3 is TGTGCCAGCTCTAGGGCAGGGGAGTCCTACGAGCAGTACTTC.

This chain uses TRBV27 with TRBJ2-1; 11 bases fit TRBD1. CDR3 length: 16 amino acids. The germline CDR1 and CDR2 sequences are MNHEY and SMNVEV (reference sequence). With 4 bases clipped from V and 4 bases from J, the junction kept 6 bases outside the gene matches. The CDR3 coding sequence is TGTGCCAGCAGTTACACCGGGACAGGGGGGTACAATGAGCAGTTCTTC. Protein sequence: CASSYTGTGGYNEQFF.

V gene TRBV28 combines with J gene TRBJ1-1; 8 bases are a match to TRBD1. The CDR3 contains 13 residues. CDR1 and CDR2 (germline): MDHEN, SYDVKM. V shed 10 bases, J shed 3 bases, and the junction held 7 bases outside the gene matches. CDR3 DNA sequence: TGTGCCACCTCCCAGGGGGCCTACACTGAAGCTTTCTTT. This encodes CATSQGAYTEAFF.

The chain employs TRBV2 and TRBJ2-2, with D unclear. Trimming removed 5 bases from V and 6 bases from J, with 10 bases in between. This CDR3 comprises 13 residues. Germline assignment: CDR1 SNHLY and CDR2 FYNNEI. The CDR3 DNA reads as TGTGCCAGCAGTCCCCCTTCTGCCGGGGAGCTGTTTTTT. This sequence encodes CASSPPSAGELFF.

This chain connects TRBV7-8 to TRBJ2-3; 7 nucleotides agree with TRBD2. This CDR3 has 16 amino acids. The ends lost 2 bases at V and 1 base at J; junction bases unmatched: 6. Germline CDR1 SGHVS, CDR2 FQNEAQ. Here the CDR3 reads CASSLWGRAGTDTQYF. CDR3 DNA sequence: TGTGCCAGCAGCTTATGGGGGAGGGCCGGCACAGATACGCAGTATTTT.

CDR3 sequence (DNA): TGTGCTAGCGGGCGAATAATGGCGAGCACTGAAGCTTTCTTT. It yields the protein CASGRIMASTEAFF. The V and J genes are TRBV6-6 and TRBJ1-1; D gene ambiguous. Germline V lookup: CDR1 MNHNY, CDR2 SVGAGI (reference sequence). The CDR3 is 14 amino acids.

The chain couples TRBV2 to TRBJ1-4; possibly TRBD1 for D (5 bases). The CDR3 runs to 14 residues. Germline loops: CDR1 SNHLY, CDR2 FYNNEI. The germline V and J ends were trimmed by 2 bases and 2 bases, with 6 bases remaining between them. In DNA, the CDR3 is TGTGCCAGCAGTGAAAGGGGTACTAATGAAAAACTGTTTTTT. Residues: CASSERGTNEKLFF.

Here the CDR3 DNA reads TGTGCCAGCAGCTTAGCTCTCGACAGCTACAATGAGCAGTTCTTC. This codes for CASSLALDSYNEQFF. The genes are TRBV7-9 and TRBJ2-1, with D tentatively TRBD1 (5 bases). Germline CDR1 reads SEHNR; CDR2 reads FQNEAQ (reference sequence). V was pared by 0 bases and J by 3 bases, with 9 bases between. The CDR3 runs to 15 residues.

V and J are TRBV5-1 and TRBJ2-5; TRBD1 matches at 8 bases. This CDR3 contains 15 residues. The germline V gene has CDR1 SGHRS and CDR2 YFSETQ. Trimming at V came to 4 bases and at J to 1 base, leaving 6 bases not matched to a gene. In DNA, the CDR3 is TGCGCCAGCAGCGCGGCCGGGACAGGCCAAGAGACCCAGTACTTC. Its translation is CASSAAGTGQETQYF. Drawing the rest from reference TRBV5-1 and TRBJ2-5, the complete variable domain is KAGVTQTPRYLIKTRGQQVTLSCSPISGHRSVSWYQQTPGQGLQFLFEYFSETQRNKGNFPGRFSGRQFSNSRSEMNVSTLELGDSALYLCASSAAGTGQETQYFGPGTRLLVL.

The CDR3 loop is CASSSSGLQETQYF. The DNA for the CDR3 is TGTGCCAGCAGCTCTAGCGGCCTCCAAGAGACCCAGTACTTC. The chain uses TRBV7-2 and TRBJ2-5; 7 bases fit TRBD2. CDR1 is SGHTA and CDR2 is FQGNSA in the germline V gene. The V segment lost 4 bases and the J segment 1 base; nucleotides outside the gene matches: 3. The CDR3 has 14 residues.

The chain couples TRBV4-2 to TRBJ2-3; D gene ambiguous. V lost 1 base, J lost 6 bases, and 8 bases lay in between. CDR3 length equals 13 residues. Germline lookup yields CDR1 LGHNA and CDR2 YNFKEQ. The CDR3 sequence is CASSQAREDTQYF. The DNA for the CDR3 is TGTGCCAGCAGCCAAGCTCGTGAGGATACGCAGTATTTT.

The gene calls are TRBV9 and TRBJ2-3, with 12 bases matching TRBD2. CDR1 and CDR2 (germline): SGDLS, YYNGEE. J gave up 2 bases and V 2 bases, and 6 bases lay outside the gene matches. The CDR3 loop spans 17 amino acids. The CDR3 protein is CASSVPLAGGNTDTQYF. The DNA for the CDR3 is TGTGCCAGCAGCGTCCCTCTAGCGGGAGGGAACACAGATACGCAGTATTTT.

V gene TRBV28 combines with J gene TRBJ1-1; 8 bases are a match to TRBD1. J gave up 10 bases and V 7 bases, and 8 bases lay outside the gene matches. Germline CDR1 reads MDHEN; CDR2 reads SYDVKM. The CDR3 runs to 12 residues. The CDR3 DNA sequence: TGTGCCAGCATAGCTGAAACAGGGGGAGCTTTCTTT. It encodes CASIAETGGAFF.

The chain links TRBV18 to TRBJ2-1; a possible D gene is TRBD1 (5 bases). This CDR3 is built from 15 residues. Looked up from germline, CDR1 is KGHSH and CDR2 is LQKENI. V was pared by 3 bases and J by 0 bases, with 9 bases between. CDR3 DNA: TGTGCCAGCTCACCGGGGCTCCTCTCCTACAATGAGCAGTTCTTC. Protein sequence: CASSPGLLSYNEQFF.

The chain combines TRBV15 with TRBJ2-7, with 7 nucleotides matching TRBD2. There are 15 residues in the CDR3. Unmatched junction bases numbered 8, after V lost 3 bases and J lost 3 bases. The germline gives CDR1 LNHNV, CDR2 YYDKDF (reference sequence). CDR3 protein: CATSSRLGGVYEQYF. Here the CDR3 DNA reads TGTGCCACCAGCAGCCGCTTGGGGGGGGTCTACGAGCAGTACTTC. Full variable domain (remainder filled in from reference TRBV15 and TRBJ2-7): DAMVIQNPRYQVTQFGKPVTLSCSQTLNHNVMYWYQQKSSQAPKLLFHYYDKDFNNEADTPDNFQSRRPNTSFCFLDIRSPGLGDTAMYLCATSSRLGGVYEQYFGPGTRLTVT.

This sequence joins TRBV7-9 and TRBJ2-1; 9 bases line up with TRBD1. The CDR3 is 14 amino acids. Trimming at V came to 8 bases and at J to 4 bases, leaving 6 bases not matched to a gene. The V gene's germline CDR1 is SEHNR and CDR2 FQNEAQ (reference sequence). The CDR3 protein is CASRDRDTYNEQFF. The CDR3 coding sequence is TGTGCCAGCCGGGACAGGGATACATACAATGAGCAGTTCTTC.

The gene calls are TRBV6-1 and TRBJ1-1, with 9 bases lining up with TRBD1. The CDR3 covers 13 residues. With 6 bases clipped from V and 8 bases from J, the junction kept 7 bases outside the gene matches. Germline V gene sequence: CDR1 MNHNS, CDR2 SASEGT. The CDR3 DNA reads TGTGCCAGCAGAATAACCGGGACAGGGGAAGCTTTCTTT. Amino acid sequence: CASRITGTGEAFF.